This T cell receptor (beta chain) was captured by sequencing in a study of blood T cells in healthy people across ages (dated by TCRdb to the mid-2010s). Context from the whole study: In model experiments, roughly one uniquely barcoded TCR beta cDNA molecule per two T cells was captured by template switching. The study measured age-related changes in TCR beta repertoire diversity using deep sequencing normalized with unique cDNA molecular identifiers. The donors were divided into four age groups: young (average approximately 17 years), middle-aged (roughly 40), aged (roughly 60) and long-lived (more than 75). The study analyzed two additional independent replicas of 1 million unique cDNA reads from the same blood draw for two donors, one aged 18 to 29 and one aged 80 or older. Here is what the overall study found, with its caveats: Since profiling was done on bulk unsorted PBMCs, naive and antigen-experienced compartments could not be conclusively compared. Estimates of total diversity based on one million sequenced T cells were regarded as lower bounds and as underestimates. A strong correlation was found between observed TCR beta diversity and the percentage of naive T cells measured by flow cytometry. Because the CMV infection status of the donors was unknown, age-related changes in expanded clonotypes may potentially have been confounded. As age increased, observed TCR beta diversity per million T cells dropped in a roughly linear way, and a significant reduction was already evident by age approximately 40. Compared with the aged group, the long-lived group had more naive CD4+ T cells, fewer expanded clones and increased TCR diversity, suggesting age selection.

Donors were under 40 systemically healthy Caucasian individuals from Russia aged 6 to 90 years. Around 9.9 milliliters of peripheral blood were collected from each donor into EDTA-treated Vacutainer tubes. Ficoll-Paque density-gradient centrifugation was used to isolate PBMCs, with at least 6.5 million per sample. Total RNA was extracted from PBMCs with Trizol reagent, with at least 6 micrograms obtained per sample. Naive CD45RAhigh/CD27high T cell percentages were measured by flow cytometry on a PBMC aliquot from every donor. This clonotype showed up just a few times. The clone's antigen remains unknown. No quality values exist for individual bases; no much larger clone is one base distant. Libraries came from 5' RACE. Sequencer: Illumina HiSeq 2500. A second PCR of about 7 to 12 cycles was run with a J-beta primer mix and a sample-barcoded 5' primer. A template-switch 5' adaptor carrying 12 random nucleotides introduced a unique molecular identifier onto each TCR beta cDNA molecule. At least 2.5 million CDR3-containing paired-end reads were obtained from each sample. First-strand cDNA was synthesized from all RNA with the Mint cDNA synthesis kit, primed by a TRBC-specific oligonucleotide. After uracil-DNA glycosylase treatment, a first 18-cycle PCR used universal primers M1SS and BC2_uni_R on all cDNA. Regarding the original processing steps: Each sample was normalized by randomly selecting 1 million high-quality reads, each carrying a distinct molecular identifier. Instead of being binned into consensus sequences, reads with shared molecular identifiers were discarded. MiTCR, run with a Q25 quality threshold and the strictest error-elimination algorithm, handled CDR3 identification, clonotype clustering and error correction. A nonparametric unseen species model using Euler transformation provided a lower-bound estimate of total TCR beta diversity. TCRdb reran the public reads through fastp at Q25 and MiXCR, keeping productive beta chains. CDR3 protein duplicates are merged, each entry listing the most common genes and DNA. The V and J calls reflect TCRdb's pipeline rather than the authors' work. The sample records some 560,000 distinct CDR3 sequences, about 27% of which are singletons. About 3.9% of the sample comes from the top ten.

These sequences were also reported in another study, on T cells of mothers and their children. As that second paper reports: Nine systemically healthy Caucasian individuals served as donors, namely three mothers together with their six children. cDNA synthesis consumed the entire amount of extracted RNA, loaded at about 1.5 ug RNA in each 15 ul reaction. In the second PCR, sample barcodes and 2-4 random nucleotides were introduced via the M1S primer. More than 8.5 million TCR beta CDR3 reads were obtained from each mother, and roughly 3.1 million reads were obtained from each child. Thymic selection shapes the output of TCR recombination in a similar way in related and unrelated pairs, and inherited differences have a minor effect. Normalized repertoire overlap was always slightly but never significantly higher in related than unrelated mother-child pairs. No persistent microchimeric T cell clones were detected, at a sensitivity of roughly 99 clones per million clonotypes. In the study, deep NGS was used to compare the TCR beta repertoires of mothers and children, and features distinguishing related mother-child pairs from unrelated individuals were sought. On average, the children were roughly 10 +/- 4 years old, while the mothers were about 40 +/- 4 years old. After adapters were ligated using NEBNext reagents, the libraries underwent 100+100 nt paired-end sequencing on an Illumina HiSeq 2000. To prevent cross-contamination, the mother and child libraries were prepared a month apart and were sequenced in separate runs. For each donor, somewhere between roughly 500,000 and 2,100,000 distinct TCR beta clonotypes were identified. Naive TCR beta clonotypes were estimated from low-frequency clonotypes matched to each donor's FACS-determined naive share, without sorting.

The TCR sequence derives from a boy between 2 and 10 years old in good health. Sequencing used blood.

The base sequence is TGTGCCATCAGTGACCCGGGACAGGGAGGCACCTATCCCGGGGAGCTGTTTTTT. This translates into CAISDPGQGGTYPGELFF. The receptor chain draws on TRBV10-3 and TRBJ2-2; 9 junctional bases match TRBD1. The CDR3 numbers 18 residues from cysteine through phenylalanine. Left in the record is the CDR3 DNA by itself, 54 bases read in frame from the first base. From the germline V gene, CDR1 is ENHRY and CDR2 is SYGVKD. Clipping removes 3 bases from V and 6 bases from J, with 14 as the unmatched junction base count.